A single sample is the source of the 2 T cell receptor beta chains below, sequenced in a study of control samples from healthy donors and cancer patients. Some clones are missing from TCRdb's copy, which holds only in-frame ones; the method was immunoSEQ multiplex PCR. The sample has around 180,000 clones, 94% seen once. Sequenced sample: blood. All receptors come from a woman younger than 35 in good health.

The V gene is TRBV3-1 (or the pseudogene TRBV3-2), the J gene TRBJ1-2, with D possibly matching TRBD1 (5 bases). CDR1 LGHDT and CDR2 YNNKEL come from the germline V gene (reference sequence). The CDR3 extends over 19 amino acids. Trimming left V 0 bases short and J 1 base short, with 21 bases between. The CDR3: CASSQDNGFGGEGNYGYTF. The CDR3 nucleotides read TGTGCCAGCAGCCAAGATAATGGGTTCGGGGGTGAGGGTAACTATGGCTACACCTTC.

V usage is TRBV28 and J usage is TRBJ1-3; tentative D call: TRBD1 (5 bases). Trimming took 2 bases from V and 4 from J, leaving 18 bases between them. Germline loops: CDR1 MDHEN, CDR2 SYDVKM. There are 17 residues in the CDR3. CDR3 residues: CASSLGVGVPSGNTIYF. CDR3 DNA sequence: TGTGCCAGCAGTTTAGGGGTGGGGGTCCCCTCCGGAAACACCATATATTTT.